These 19 T cell receptor beta chains originate from one sample sequenced in a study of read filtering for tumor transcriptome and immune sequencing. From about 400 ng of RNA, a library with molecular barcoded alpha/delta and beta/gamma adaptors was made. Each CDR3 protein gets one entry after TCRdb re-called the reads with MiXCR. The data contain 5,000 to 6,500 distinct CDR3 sequences, 23% of them singletons. Sequenced material: a population of CD138-negative cells sorted from bone marrow. All receptors come from a donor aged 40 or over with multiple myeloma.

To note about this clonotype: Germline is not matched at one junction end, which may reflect a read error. The chain is built from TRBV7-2 and TRBJ1-1; tentatively, D is TRBD1 (6 bases). The germline V gene encodes CDR1 SGHTA and CDR2 FQGNSA. The CDR3 has 17 residues. CDR3: CASSPPQVGAPNTGAFF. The CDR3 DNA follows: TGTGCCAGCAGCCCACCCCAGGTGGGGGCTCCGAACACTGGAGCTTTCTTT.

In regard to this clonotype: This likely stems from a read error, as it lies one base from a far larger clone. V and J are TRBV21-1 and TRBJ1-6; the tabulated D call, TRBD1, remains unverified against the DNA. Near its end, the DNA agrees better with TRBJ1-1, so the J call may be wrong. TRBV21-1 is tagged as a pseudogene. The CDR3 has 15 amino acids. The CDR3 loop is CASSKVGGRWTGAFF. CDR3 nucleotide sequence: TGTGCCAGCAGCAAAGTGGGCGGGCGGTGGACTGGAGCTTTCTTT.

This clonotype was observed many times. This chain connects TRBV7-9 to TRBJ1-6; D perhaps matches TRBD1 (6 bases). Trimming cost V 7 bases and J 7 bases, with 17 bases left between them. The CDR3 has 15 residues. In germline, CDR1 is SEHNR, CDR2 FQNEAQ (reference sequence). The CDR3 DNA is TGTGCCAGCACGCAGGCAACAGGGCCAAATTCACCCCTCCACTTT. Its protein is CASTQATGPNSPLHF.

In its sample, this clonotype ranks as medium-sized (0.01 to 0.1%). The chain has TRBV7-3 and TRBJ2-5; 11 bases are shared with TRBD2. This CDR3 region has 15 residues. Germline V lookup: CDR1 SGHTA, CDR2 FQGTGA. V dropped 5 bases and J dropped 4; count of bases not matched to a gene: 6. The CDR3 loop is CASSPGTSGAETQYF. The CDR3 DNA is TGTGCCAGCAGCCCTGGGACTAGCGGAGCAGAGACCCAGTACTTC.

Worth noting for this clonotype: This could be a read error, since a much larger clone is one nucleotide away. J is TRBJ1-5 and V is TRBV6-2 or TRBV6-3, with D uncertain. This CDR3 region has 13 residues. The germline CDR1 and CDR2 sequences are MNHEY and SVGEGT. V was shortened by 6 bases and J by 8 bases, with 14 bases between the two germline ends. The DNA for the CDR3 is TGTGCCAGCAGCTCCAATCTCCCGGAGCCCCAGCATTTT. Translating gives CASSSNLPEPQHF.

This clonotype has just a few counts. The chain is built from TRBV7-9 and TRBJ2-2, with 8 nucleotides matching TRBD2. The CDR3 has 21 residues. Germline loops: CDR1 SEHNR, CDR2 FQNEAQ (reference sequence). Trimming took 7 bases from V and 2 from J; bases not matched to a gene: 24. The CDR3 protein is CASTILIPKRAGALNTGELFF. The CDR3 nucleotides read TGTGCCAGCACCATCTTAATCCCCAAGCGAGCGGGAGCCTTAAACACCGGGGAGCTGTTTTTT.

In this sample, this clonotype turned up many times. The chain combines TRBV29-1 with TRBJ2-2; D unresolved. V was pared by 4 bases and J by 4 bases, with 4 bases between. This CDR3 is built from 11 residues. Germline-derived CDR1 and CDR2 are SQVTM and ANQGSEA. The CDR3 reads CSVGATGELFF. The CDR3 DNA reads TGCAGCGTTGGGGCCACCGGGGAGCTGTTTTTT.

About this clonotype: This may come from a read error, since a much larger clone is one base off. The gene calls are TRBV11-2 and TRBJ2-1, with D perhaps TRBD1 (6 bases). The germline V gene encodes CDR1 SGHAT and CDR2 FQNNGV. The CDR3 runs to 11 residues. Written as DNA, the CDR3 is TGTGTCAGCAGCCCAGGGACAGAGCAGTTCTTC. Translation: CVSSPGTEQFF.

Ten or more counts support this clonotype. The chain carries TRBV6-2 or TRBV6-3 and TRBJ2-5; tentative D call: TRBD2 (6 bases). V was clipped by 6 bases and J by 4 bases, with 6 bases between them. The CDR3 totals 11 residues. The germline V gene has CDR1 MNHEY and CDR2 SVGEGT. The CDR3 is CASRGGETQYF. The CDR3 region has the DNA TGTGCCAGCAGGGGGGGAGAGACCCAGTACTTC.

This clonotype was detected many times. The rearrangement uses TRBV4-3 and TRBJ2-3; 7 bases agree with TRBD2. The CDR3 spans 17 residues. CDR1 and CDR2 (germline): LGHNA, YSLEER. After removal of 0 bases from V and 6 bases from J, the junction contained 12 bases not matched to a gene. The CDR3 region has the DNA TGCGCCAGCAGCCAAGATGGGCTAGCGGACCGAGTGGATACGCAGTATTTT. This encodes CASSQDGLADRVDTQYF.

This clonotype was seen at least ten times. Being one base from a much bigger clone, this may be a read error. The CDR3 does not close with the conserved phenylalanine or tryptophan, likely indicating a read error. This sequence joins TRBV6-1 and TRBJ1-6; D is ambiguous. Between the trimmed V and J ends, which lost 0 bases and 9 bases, there was a span of 9 bases. From germline, CDR1 is MNHNS and CDR2 SASEGT. The CDR3 sequence is 14 residues long. The CDR3 spells CASSEARTFSPLHL. DNA of the CDR3: TGTGCCAGCAGTGAAGCCCGGACGTTTTCACCCCTCCACCTT.

This clonotype appeared many times. The CDR3 DNA follows: TGTGCTAGTGGTTTGGTACATGGTATCAGGAATGAGCAGTTCTTC. As protein: CASGLVHGIRNEQFF. V and J are TRBV12-5 and TRBJ2-1; D ambiguous. CDR3 length: 15 amino acids. V lost 0 bases and J 7 bases, leaving 13 bases between the germline ends. Germline V CDR1 and CDR2: LGHNT, FRNRAP.

By its share, this clonotype is medium-sized (0.01 to 0.1%). The chain carries TRBV12-3 or TRBV12-4 and TRBJ2-1; 11 bases fit TRBD2. CDR3 length equals 16 residues. Trimming took 6 bases from V and 2 from J; bases not matched to a gene: 6. In DNA, the CDR3 is TGTGCCAGCAGCCCCTTTAGCGGGGGGGCCTACAATGAGCAGTTCTTC. It codes for CASSPFSGGAYNEQFF.

The table lists this clonotype with many counts. The gene calls are TRBV29-1 and TRBJ1-1, with 12 bases aligning to TRBD1. The junction had 1 base not matched to a gene; V was cut back by 3 bases and J by 5 bases. From germline, CDR1 is SQVTM and CDR2 ANQGSEA. The CDR3 length is 13 residues. CDR3 DNA sequence: TGCAGCGTTGAGGGACAGGGGGCTACTGAAGCTTTCTTT. This encodes CSVEGQGATEAFF.

This chain uses TRBV29-1 with TRBJ1-1; the D gene is possibly TRBD1 (5 bases). V lost 3 bases to trimming and J lost 5 bases, with 13 bases between them. The germline CDR1 and CDR2 sequences are SQVTM and ANQGSEA. The length of the CDR3 is 13 residues. CDR3 protein: CSVETVIGTEAFF. CDR3 in DNA: TGCAGCGTTGAGACAGTTATCGGGACTGAAGCTTTCTTT.

This clonotype was seen at least ten times. The genes are TRBV7-2 and TRBJ2-6, with D perhaps TRBD1 or TRBD2 (5 bases each). The V gene's germline CDR1 is SGHTA and CDR2 FQGNSA. The CDR3 contains 20 residues. The V end lost 2 bases, the J end lost 2 bases, and 22 bases lay between the germline ends. As DNA, the CDR3 is TGTGCCAGCAGCTTATGGGGCCAGAGGGCTTTTACCCCTGGGGCCAACGTCCTGACTTTC. Translation: CASSLWGQRAFTPGANVLTF. Full variable domain (rest looked up from reference TRBV7-2 and TRBJ2-6): GAGVSQSPSNKVTEKGKDVELRCDPISGHTALYWYRQSLGQGLEFLIYFQGNSAPDKSGLPSDRFSAERTGGSVSTLTIQRTQQEDSAVYLCASSLWGQRAFTPGANVLTFGAGSRLTVL.

This clonotype was seen repeatedly, ten times or more. The junction departs from the called germline gene at one end, perhaps through a read error. V usage is TRBV5-1 and J usage is TRBJ2-7; D is perhaps TRBD1 or TRBD2 (5 bases each). Germline V gene lookup returns CDR1 SGHRS and CDR2 YFSETQ. The CDR3 contains 13 residues. The CDR3 DNA reads TGCGCCAGCAGCTTTGGGGGAGAATACGCGCAGTACTTC. Translation gives CASSFGGEYAQYF.

This clonotype occurred many times. V and J are TRBV6-2 or TRBV6-3 and TRBJ2-7; 14 bases map to TRBD2. The CDR3 extends over 13 amino acids. Per germline, CDR1 MNHEY and CDR2 SVGEGT. J lost 9 bases, V lost 6 bases, and 4 bases had no gene match. DNA for the CDR3: TGTGCCAGCAGACCCGGGACTAGCGGGGGGCAGTACTTC. Amino acid sequence: CASRPGTSGGQYF.

This clonotype was found many times. CDR3 coding DNA: TGTGCCAGCAGCCCTCCGGGACTAGCGGGAGTTTATGAGCAGTTCTTC. Protein sequence: CASSPPGLAGVYEQFF. The chain links TRBV14 to TRBJ2-1, with 14 bases fitting TRBD2. This CDR3 is 16 amino acids long. V was pared by 4 bases and J by 8 bases, with 7 bases of the junction left unmatched. Germline lookup yields CDR1 SGHDN and CDR2 FVKESK.